These 12 T cell receptor beta chains came from one sample sequenced in a study of blood T cell repertoires in COVID-19. Clones were read by immunoSEQ multiplex PCR, and TCRdb kept only the in-frame ones, dropping some. Altogether almost 400,000 clones are present, about 87% being singletons, with the ten largest covering approximately 2.4%. What was sequenced was peripheral blood. The receptors originated from a woman aged 55-75 years with COVID-19, enrolled during active disease.

The chain couples TRBV7-2 to TRBJ1-5; TRBD1 aligns across 10 bases. CDR1 SGHTA and CDR2 FQGNSA come from the germline V gene. The CDR3 is 16 amino acids. The V and J ends lost 3 bases and 2 bases, in that order; junction bases with no gene match: 4. CDR3 amino acids: CASSFGTGDGNQPQHF. The CDR3 DNA reads as TGTGCCAGCAGCTTCGGGACAGGGGATGGCAATCAGCCCCAGCATTTT.

The table lists this clone with a count of one. The gene calls are TRBV19 and TRBJ2-1; 10 positions match TRBD2. Germline CDR1 and CDR2: LNHDA and SQIVND (reference sequence). This CDR3 has 15 amino acids. The J segment lost 2 bases and the V segment lost 9 bases, leaving 7 bases of the junction unmatched. The CDR3 protein is CASGLAVTTYNEQFF. The CDR3 coding sequence is TGTGCCAGCGGACTAGCGGTTACCACCTACAATGAGCAGTTCTTC.

This clone came up a few times. V and J are TRBV7-3 and TRBJ1-6; 7 nucleotides align to TRBD1. CDR3 size: 14 residues. Germline CDR1 and CDR2: SGHTA and FQGTGA. Trimming removed 2 bases from V and 6 bases from J; junction bases left unmatched: 1. For the CDR3, the DNA is TGTGCCAGCAGCTTAGGGACAGCTAATTCACCCCTCCACTTT. Its protein product is CASSLGTANSPLHF.

The chain links TRBV2 to TRBJ2-7, with D maybe TRBD2 (7 bases). The V and J ends lost 3 bases and 4 bases respectively, with 13 bases between them. From germline, CDR1 is SNHLY and CDR2 FYNNEI. The CDR3 has 14 amino acids. The CDR3 spells CASSEGGPVYEQYF. DNA for the CDR3: TGTGCCAGCAGTGAGGGGGGGCCAGTGTACGAGCAGTACTTC. Full variable domain (rest looked up from reference TRBV2 and TRBJ2-7): EPEVTQTPSHQVTQMGQEVILRCVPISNHLYFYWYRQILGQKVEFLVSFYNNEISEKSEIFDDQFSVERPDGSNFTLKIRSTKLEDSAMYFCASSEGGPVYEQYFGPGTRLTVT.

V usage is TRBV6-5 and J usage is TRBJ2-7; 8 bases fit TRBD2. Germline CDR1 is MNHEY and CDR2 is SVGAGI. The CDR3 runs to 14 residues. The junction had 13 bases not matched to a gene; V was cut back by 8 bases and J by 7 bases. CDR3 region: CASARLGSGGEQYF. CDR3 in DNA: TGTGCCAGCGCCAGACTGGGATCGGGAGGGGAGCAGTACTTC.

V gene TRBV6-5 combines with J gene TRBJ1-6, with a weak D call TRBD1 (6 bases). V was shortened by 2 bases and J by 5 bases, with 7 bases between the two germline ends. In germline, CDR1 is MNHEY, CDR2 SVGAGI. This CDR3 has 14 residues. CDR3 bases: TGTGCCAGCAGTTACGACAGGAATAATTCACCCCTCCACTTT. Amino acid sequence: CASSYDRNNSPLHF.

This rearrangement joins TRBV11-1 to TRBJ1-2; 9 bases fit TRBD1. With 1 base clipped from V and 4 bases from J, the junction kept 4 bases outside the gene matches. From germline, CDR1 is SGHAT and CDR2 FQDESV (reference sequence). The CDR3 length is 15 residues. CDR3 amino acids: CASSLDGTGPYGYTF. The CDR3, as DNA: TGTGCCAGCAGCTTAGACGGGACAGGGCCCTATGGCTACACCTTC.

The gene calls are TRBV20-1 and TRBJ2-3; the D gene is possibly TRBD1 (5 bases). Trimming left V 6 bases short and J 5 bases short, with 6 bases between. CDR1 and CDR2 (germline): DFQATT, SNEGSKA (reference sequence). This CDR3 contains 10 residues. The CDR3 here is CSARGDTQYF. DNA of the CDR3: TGCAGTGCAAGGGGAGATACGCAGTATTTT.

V and J are TRBV7-2 and TRBJ2-5, with 12 bases that match TRBD2. From germline, CDR1 is SGHTA and CDR2 FQGNSA. The length of the CDR3 is 15 residues. J lost 5 bases, V lost 0 bases, and 1 base had no gene match. The CDR3 region is CASSLALAGGETQYF. The CDR3 DNA reads TGTGCCAGCAGCTTAGCTCTAGCGGGGGGGGAGACCCAGTACTTC.

This clone was observed a few times. The chain uses TRBV19 and TRBJ1-3; D call uncertain. The CDR3 has 14 residues. Trimming took off 5 bases at V and 0 bases at J, with 8 bases between the two ends. Germline CDR1 reads LNHDA; CDR2 reads SQIVND (reference sequence). The CDR3 here is CASSATSSGNTIYF. The CDR3 coding sequence is TGTGCCAGTAGTGCAACGAGCTCTGGAAACACCATATATTTT.

The rearrangement links TRBV19 to TRBJ1-1; D remains ambiguous. The V and J ends lost 3 bases and 5 bases respectively, with 13 bases between them. From germline, CDR1 is LNHDA and CDR2 SQIVND (reference sequence). This CDR3 is built from 14 residues. CDR3 bases: TGTGCCAGTAGTATCCCTCGGGTATCAACTGAAGCTTTCTTT. Translated, it gives CASSIPRVSTEAFF.

The table lists this clone with a count of one. The gene calls are TRBV18 and TRBJ1-2, with TRBD1 matching over 7 bases. Germline trimming cut 5 bases from V and 4 bases from J; bases unmatched to any gene: 10. The germline gives CDR1 KGHSH, CDR2 LQKENI. The CDR3 length is 15 residues. The CDR3 is CASSNKGATGYGYTF. The CDR3 nucleotides read TGTGCCAGCTCAAATAAGGGGGCGACCGGCTATGGCTACACCTTC.